The 13 T cell receptor beta chains below were found in one sample sequenced in a study of blood T cell repertoires in COVID-19. The repertoire was sequenced with immunoSEQ multiplex PCR; TCRdb's copy has only in-frame clones and lacks some. The sample comprises over 200,000 clones, approximately 90% of which are singletons, and about 14% rests with the top ten. The sequenced sample was PBMCs or T cells enriched from blood (not recorded which). The source is a man aged 18 to 29 who had recovered from COVID-19.

Written as DNA, the CDR3 is TGTGCCGGACAGGCCGGGAACACTGAAGCTTTCTTT. It is translated as CAGQAGNTEAFF. V and J are TRBV30 and TRBJ1-1; TRBD1 aligns across 7 bases. Germline CDR1 GTSNPN, CDR2 SVGIG (reference sequence). The CDR3 extends over 12 amino acids. With V trimmed by 8 bases and J by 1 base, 4 bases remained unmatched.

The chain carries TRBV14 and TRBJ2-7, with 10 bases fitting TRBD1. This CDR3 is built from 16 residues. Germline V lookup: CDR1 SGHDN, CDR2 FVKESK. With 4 bases clipped from V and 4 bases from J, the junction kept 10 bases outside the gene matches. CDR3 bases: TGTGCCAGCAGCCCACGGCCCCCGGGACAGGGGTACGAGCAGTACTTC. This encodes CASSPRPPGQGYEQYF. Variable domain in full (rest from reference TRBV14 and TRBJ2-7): EAGVTQFPSHSVIEKGQTVTLRCDPISGHDNLYWYRRVMGKEIKFLLHFVKESKQDESGMPNNRFLAERTGGTYSTLKVQPAELEDSGVYFCASSPRPPGQGYEQYFGPGTRLTVT.

The gene calls are TRBV2 and TRBJ1-5; possibly TRBD1 for D (5 bases). V was trimmed by 8 bases and J by 5 bases, leaving 22 bases between them. Germline-derived CDR1 and CDR2 are SNHLY and FYNNEI. The CDR3 has 16 residues. The DNA for the CDR3 is TGTGCCAGCTGGTGGACACCAACTTCAGTAGATCAGCCCCAGCATTTT. This codes for CASWWTPTSVDQPQHF.

V is TRBV6-5 and J is TRBJ1-1, with a tentative D call TRBD1 (6 bases). Trimming left V 2 bases short and J 2 bases short, with 12 bases between. Germline assignment: CDR1 MNHEY and CDR2 SVGAGI. There are 15 residues in the CDR3. The CDR3 DNA follows: TGTGCCAGCAGTTACCGAGACAGGAGTAACACTGAAGCTTTCTTT. As protein: CASSYRDRSNTEAFF.

The chain uses TRBV7-2 and TRBJ2-3; 8 nucleotides align to TRBD1. Unmatched junction bases numbered 2, after V lost 3 bases and J lost 0 bases. The CDR3 spans 15 residues. The germline V gene encodes CDR1 SGHTA and CDR2 FQGNSA. The CDR3 protein is CASSLTGASTDTQYF. CDR3 in DNA: TGTGCCAGCAGCTTGACAGGGGCTAGCACAGATACGCAGTATTTT.

The V gene is TRBV19, the J gene TRBJ1-2; D call uncertain. Germline V gene lookup returns CDR1 LNHDA and CDR2 SQIVND (reference sequence). Trimming stripped 5 bases from V and 0 bases from J, with 13 bases between. The CDR3 contains 15 residues. The CDR3 is CASSRPGSANYGYTF. For the CDR3, the DNA is TGTGCCAGTAGTCGTCCCGGGAGTGCTAACTATGGCTACACCTTC. The full variable domain, rest sourced from reference TRBV19 and TRBJ1-2, is DGGITQSPKYLFRKEGQNVTLSCEQNLNHDAMYWYRQDPGQGLRLIYYSQIVNDFQKGDIAEGYSVSREKKESFPLTVTSAQKNPTAFYLCASSRPGSANYGYTFGSGTRLTVV.

The chain recombines TRBV27 with TRBJ2-7; perhaps TRBD2 as D (5 bases). Trimming shortened V by 2 bases and J by 0 bases, and 8 bases separated the two germline ends. The germline gives CDR1 MNHEY, CDR2 SMNVEV (reference sequence). The length of the CDR3 is 14 residues. CDR3 in amino acids: CASSLTGDSYEQYF. CDR3 sequence (DNA): TGTGCCAGCAGTTTAACCGGGGACTCCTACGAGCAGTACTTC.

The rearrangement joins TRBV7-9 to TRBJ2-5, with TRBD1 as a possible D gene (5 bases). The length of the CDR3 is 16 residues. With 1 base removed from V and 1 base from J, the gap between germline ends came to 13 bases. Germline V lookup: CDR1 SEHNR, CDR2 FQNEAQ (reference sequence). CDR3 nucleotides: TGTGCCAGCAGCTTAGTAGCCCTAGGGGCCCAAGAGACCCAGTACTTC. As protein: CASSLVALGAQETQYF.

J is TRBJ1-6 and V is TRBV28, with D unclear. V gave up 6 bases and J gave up 1 base, with 10 bases separating them. CDR1 is MDHEN and CDR2 is SYDVKM in the germline V gene. The CDR3 runs 15 residues. This CDR3 reads CASRGDGSYNSPLHF. Written as DNA, the CDR3 is TGTGCCAGCAGAGGAGACGGGTCCTATAATTCACCCCTCCACTTT. The entire variable domain, with the rest obtained from reference TRBV28 and TRBJ1-6, is as follows: DVKVTQSSRYLVKRTGEKVFLECVQDMDHENMFWYRQDPGLGLRLIYFSYDVKMKEKGDIPEGYSVSREKKERFSLILESASTNQTSMYLCASRGDGSYNSPLHFGNGTRLTVT.

The chain combines TRBV7-9 with TRBJ2-5; 7 bases match TRBD1. The CDR3 is made up of 13 amino acids. V was pared by 5 bases and J by 5 bases, with 5 bases of the junction left unmatched. CDR1 is SEHNR, CDR2 FQNEAQ, per germline (reference sequence). This CDR3 reads CASSRGQSETQYF. CDR3 nucleotides: TGTGCCAGCAGCCGGGGACAGTCGGAGACCCAGTACTTC.

The chain is built from TRBV11-1 and TRBJ2-7; D may be TRBD2 (5 bases). The CDR3 runs 14 residues. CDR1 is SGHAT, CDR2 FQDESV, per germline (reference sequence). V gave up 3 bases and J gave up 5 bases, with 14 bases separating them. CDR3 in amino acids: CASSFGGGSDEQYF. In DNA form, the CDR3 reads TGTGCCAGCAGCTTTGGAGGTGGGTCGGACGAGCAGTACTTC.

At least ten counts were recorded for this clone. As DNA, the CDR3 is TGTGCCAGCAGCTCCGGGACAGGGGTCTACGAGCAGTACTTC. Translation: CASSSGTGVYEQYF. The chain employs TRBV7-9 and TRBJ2-7; TRBD1 matches 10 bases. This CDR3 comprises 14 residues. The V gene end was trimmed by 4 bases and the J gene end by 3 bases; junction bases not matched to a gene: 3. In germline, CDR1 is SEHNR, CDR2 FQNEAQ (reference sequence).

The chain links TRBV24-1 to TRBJ1-1; possible D gene TRBD1, 5 bases. Germline V CDR1 and CDR2: KGHDR, SFDVKD. Trimming removed 1 base from V and 10 bases from J, with 9 bases in between. The CDR3 loop spans 12 amino acids. The CDR3 spells CATSDFWGGAFF. In nucleotides, the CDR3 is TGTGCCACCAGTGATTTTTGGGGCGGAGCTTTCTTT.